These 5 T cell receptor beta chains share one sample of origin, sequenced in a study of blood T cell repertoires in COVID-19. Method: immunoSEQ multiplex PCR; TCRdb's copy keeps in-frame clones and lacks some. The sample consists of 250,000 to 300,000 clones, about 86% of them appearing once. The sequenced sample consisted of peripheral blood. These receptor sequences come from a woman aged 25 to 39 with COVID-19, enrolled during active disease.

V gene TRBV4-2 combines with J gene TRBJ1-6; no firm D call. V was clipped by 1 base and J by 14 bases, with 15 bases between them. This CDR3 is 14 amino acids long. Germline V CDR1 and CDR2: LGHNA, YNFKEQ. CDR3: CASSQGERGVTLHF. The CDR3 DNA follows: TGTGCCAGCAGCCAAGGGGAGCGGGGAGTGACCCTCCACTTT.

This chain joins TRBV5-6 and TRBJ1-3; 7 bases map to TRBD1. The CDR3 sequence is 16 residues long. Looked up from germline, CDR1 is SGHDT and CDR2 is YYEEEE. With V trimmed by 4 bases and J by 4 bases, 11 bases remained unmatched. CDR3 loop: CASSDLRGITGNTIYF. Here the CDR3 DNA reads TGTGCCAGCAGCGACCTCAGGGGGATAACAGGAAACACCATATATTTT.

This rearrangement joins TRBV3-1 (or the pseudogene TRBV3-2) to TRBJ1-4; TRBD1 aligns across 7 bases. Per the germline V gene, CDR1 is LGHDT and CDR2 is YNNKEL (reference sequence). After removal of 4 bases from V and 6 bases from J, the junction contained 8 bases not matched to a gene. The CDR3 length is 15 residues. CDR3 protein: CASSPTGRTDEKLFF. The CDR3 coding sequence is TGTGCCAGCAGCCCGACAGGGAGGACTGATGAAAAACTGTTTTTT.

The gene calls are TRBV25-1 and TRBJ2-7, with TRBD2 identical over 11 bases. The trim removed 0 bases at V and 0 bases at J, leaving 1 base unmatched. Germline V lookup: CDR1 MGHDK, CDR2 SYGVNS. The CDR3 extends over 16 amino acids. The CDR3 DNA sequence: TGTGCCAGCAGTGAATACCTAGCGGGGGGCTCCTACGAGCAGTACTTC. Its translation is CASSEYLAGGSYEQYF.

V gene TRBV27 combines with J gene TRBJ1-2, with 7 positions matching TRBD1. Losses at the gene ends were 5 bases for V and 1 base for J; bases not matched to a gene: 4. CDR3 length: 14 amino acids. The germline V gene has CDR1 MNHEY and CDR2 SMNVEV (reference sequence). CDR3 DNA: TGTGCCAGCAGTCTTACAGGGGATAACTATGGCTACACCTTC. This sequence encodes CASSLTGDNYGYTF.